The rows below give T cell receptor beta chains drawn from one sample of a study of sequential checkpoint blockade in melanoma. Only in-frame clones appear in the TCRdb table, and some are missing; sequencing was by immunoSEQ multiplex PCR. This sample carries about 18,000 clones, 65% to 85% of them seen once, and the ten largest clones take more than 4%. This sample comprised tumor tissue (inferred from file names), obtained from a patient given nivolumab and ipilimumab in sequence. The receptors stem from a human donor with melanoma. CDR3s include the opening cysteine and the closing phenylalanine or tryptophan. A D gene is named only where the DNA matches it firmly. Not all rows give a size; the values are once, few, many and, for expanded clones, a class.

>-|TRBV11-3|TRBJ2-4|-
TGTGCCAGCAGCTTGACGGACGTCCTAGCCAAAAACATTCAGTACTTC
CASSLTDVLAKNIQYF
>-|TRBV19|TRBJ2-3|-
TGTGCCAGTAGTATAAGCAGGCTAGGGTCCCACACAGATACGCAGTATTTT
CASSISRLGSHTDTQYF
>TRBD1|TRBV18|TRBJ2-5|-
TGTGCCAGCTCAGGGGACAGGGTGGAGACCCAGTACTTC
CASSGDRVETQYF
>-|TRBV6-7|TRBJ1-6|-
TGTGCCAGCAGACCAGACGTTCTACCCCTCCACTTT
CASRPDVLPLHF
>-|TRBV11-1|TRBJ2-5|-
TGTGCCAGCAGGGTGGGGGCTACCCACCAAGAGACCCAGTACTTC
CASRVGATHQETQYF
>-|TRBV25-1|TRBJ1-1|-
TGTGCCAGTGCAGAGAATTTGAACACTGAAGCTTTCTTT
CASAENLNTEAFF
>-|TRBV6-8|TRBJ1-1|-
TGTGCCAGCAGCGCAGGATACACTGAAGCTTTCTTT
CASSAGYTEAFF
>-|TRBV5-1|TRBJ1-2|-
TGCGCCAGCAGCTTCGAGAGGGATTCAGCTAACTATGGCTACACCTTC
CASSFERDSANYGYTF
>-|TRBV18|TRBJ2-1|-
TGTGCCAGCTCACCGAAGCGGGATGAGCAGTTCTTC
CASSPKRDEQFF
>-|TRBV11-3|TRBJ2-7|-
TGTGCCAGCAGCAGCGGGGACAGCCCTTACGAGCAGTACTTC
CASSSGDSPYEQYF
>-|TRBV5-1|TRBJ2-5|few
TGCGCCAGCAGCGAAGCCGGTTACAGTACTGAGACCCAGTACTTC
CASSEAGYSTETQYF
>-|TRBV30|TRBJ2-7|once
TGTGCCTGGAGTGGATTCTCCTACGAGCAGTACTTC
CAWSGFSYEQYF
>-|TRBV10-3|TRBJ1-1|few
TGTGCCATCAGTGAGCTTCGCGGGGACACTGAAGCTTTCTTT
CAISELRGDTEAFF
>-|TRBV10-1|TRBJ2-5|-
TGCGCCAGCAGCCCGGCCTGGGGAGAGACCCAGTACTTC
CASSPAWGETQYF
>TRBD1|TRBV14|TRBJ2-6|-
TGTGCCAGCAGCCAAGGGACAGGGAAACCCATCGGTTATGGGGCCAACGTCCTGACTTTC
CASSQGTGKPIGYGANVLTF
>-|TRBV11-3|TRBJ2-3|-
TGTGCCAGCAGCCCGCCGGACCTACAGTCGGATACGCAGTATTTT
CASSPPDLQSDTQYF
>TRBD1|TRBV12-5|TRBJ2-7|-
TGTGCCAGTCGGGGACAGGGGGACGAGCAGTACTTC
CASRGQGDEQYF
>-|TRBV30|TRBJ1-3|few
TGTGCCTGGAGTCACTGGGGCCGGCCCTCTGGAAACACCATATATTTT
CAWSHWGRPSGNTIYF
>TRBD2|TRBV7-2|TRBJ2-3|-
TGTGCCAGCAGCCACCCCCTGGGGACTAGCGGGAGGGCCGCGGATACGCAGTATTTT
CASSHPLGTSGRAADTQYF
>TRBD1|TRBV18|TRBJ1-5|once
TGTGCCAGCTCACCATTAGGACAGGGGGCTCGGCAGCCCCAGCATTTT
CASSPLGQGARQPQHF
>TRBD1|TRBV12-5|TRBJ1-5|-
TGTGCTAGTGGTTCAGGGGGCGGCAATCAGCCCCAGCATTTT
CASGSGGGNQPQHF
>TRBD2|TRBV6-8|TRBJ2-3|few
TGTGCCAGCAGTTACTCGATGCCCGCTAGCGGGGGGAGGGATACGCAGTATTTT
CASSYSMPASGGRDTQYF
>TRBD1|TRBV6-8|TRBJ1-1|-
TGTGCCAGCAGTTACTCCAGGGGGGTGAACACTGAAGCTTTCTTT
CASSYSRGVNTEAFF
>-|TRBV19|TRBJ2-7|few
TGTGCCTCCGGACAGCGGACCTACGAGCAGTACTTC
CASGQRTYEQYF
>-|TRBV30|TRBJ2-1|-
TGTGCCGGGGACTCCAGCTCCTACAATGAGCAGTTCTTC
CAGDSSSYNEQFF
>TRBD1|TRBV11-1|TRBJ2-1|-
TGTGCCAGCAGCCCACAGGGGGACGACAATGAGCAGTTCTTC
CASSPQGDDNEQFF
>-|TRBV23-1|TRBJ1-4|-
TGCGCCAGCAGCCCGGGGGGGAGAGAAAAACTGTTTTTT
CASSPGGREKLFF
>-|TRBV12-5|TRBJ2-2|-
TGTGCCAGCACCCCCACAGGGTTTTCCACCGGGGAGCTGTTTTTT
CASTPTGFSTGELFF
>-|TRBV18|TRBJ1-1|-
TGTGCCAGCTCACCGGCCGCAATGGGAGGTGCTTACTTCTTT
CASSPAAMGGAYFF
>-|TRBV29-1|TRBJ2-7|-
TGCAGCGTTGAATATGCCGGTGACGGGCAGTACTTC
CSVEYAGDGQYF
>-|TRBV14|TRBJ1-2|-
TGTGCCAGCAGCCAAAAGAGAGAAAGGGTAGGCTACACCTTC
CASSQKRERVGYTF
>TRBD1|TRBV29-1|TRBJ1-1|few
TGCAGCGGGGGGACAGGGAAAGGGGAAGCTTTCTTT
CSGGTGKGEAFF
>-|TRBV28|TRBJ2-7|-
TGTGCCAGCACTATAGGGGGGCATCGAAACGAGCAGTACTTC
CASTIGGHRNEQYF
>TRBD2|TRBV6-8|TRBJ2-1|-
TGTGCCAGCAGTTACCTCGGGACTAGCGTCAACAATGAGCAGTTCTTC
CASSYLGTSVNNEQFF
>TRBD1|TRBV9|TRBJ2-7|medium-sized
TGTGCCAGCAGCCCACGGACAGGGCTGGGGGACGAGCAGTACTTC
CASSPRTGLGDEQYF
>-|TRBV18|TRBJ1-3|-
TGTGCCAGCTCACCTACAGAGAGCTCTGGAAACACCATATATTTT
CASSPTESSGNTIYF
>-|TRBV7-5|TRBJ2-7|-
TGTGCCAGCAGCTTGGGGCCACAGGGCGCCTACGAGCAGTACTTC
CASSLGPQGAYEQYF
>-|TRBV22-1|TRBJ1-5|-
TGTGCCAGCAGTTACGTCAATAGCAATCAGCCCCAGCATTTT
CASSYVNSNQPQHF
>-|TRBV6-8|TRBJ2-7|-
TGTGCCAGCAGTATGCGGCAGGAGTCCTACGAGCAGTACTTC
CASSMRQESYEQYF
>TRBD1|TRBV15|TRBJ1-5|medium-sized
TGTGCCACCAGCAGCCCCCGGGACAGGGTGTATCAGCCCCAGCATTTT
CATSSPRDRVYQPQHF
>-|TRBV6-8|TRBJ2-3|few
TGTGCCCTTTCCCCTCGGGGCAGCACAGATACGCAGTATTTT
CALSPRGSTDTQYF
>TRBD2|TRBV6-8|TRBJ2-3|-
TGTGCCAGCAGTTTAGCGGGAAGCACAGATACGCAGTATTTT
CASSLAGSTDTQYF
>-|TRBV6-8|TRBJ2-6|few
TGTGCCAGCAGCCCCGGGCTCCCTGGGGCCAACGTCCTGACTTTC
CASSPGLPGANVLTF
>-|TRBV7-2|TRBJ1-1|-
TGTGCCAGCAGCGCCCCGTATTTGGGTGAGCCTTTCTTT
CASSAPYLGEPFF
>-|TRBV25-1|TRBJ1-1|-
TGTGCCAGCAGTAGGGGTAGGAACACTGAAGCTTTCTTT
CASSRGRNTEAFF
>TRBD2|TRBV19|TRBJ2-1|-
TGTGCCACGAACGGGGGGCAGAGGACTAGCGGGAGTGGTGAGCAGTTCTTC
CATNGGQRTSGSGEQFF
>TRBD2|TRBV30|TRBJ2-1|once
TGTGCCTGGAGTACCCGGGGGGAGTTGCATGAGCAGTTCTTC
CAWSTRGELHEQFF
>TRBD1|TRBV6-8|TRBJ2-7|once
TGTGCCAGCAGACGATTCACAGGGGGTTCTTACGAGCAGTACTTC
CASRRFTGGSYEQYF
>TRBD1|TRBV19|TRBJ1-5|-
TGTGCCAGTAGCATAGAAAGGGACAGGGGGCAGCATAGCAATCAGCCCCAGCATTTT
CASSIERDRGQHSNQPQHF
>-|TRBV10-1|TRBJ2-1|-
TGCGCCAGCTCCCCCCGTCCTGGCAATGAGCAGTTCTTC
CASSPRPGNEQFF
>-|TRBV10-1|TRBJ2-1|-
TGCGCCAGCAGTGAGCAGGCACCCCCCTCCTACAATGAGCAGTTCTTC
CASSEQAPPSYNEQFF
>TRBD2|TRBV6-7|TRBJ2-1|-
TGTGCCAGCAGTGTCGACCTAGCGGGAGGGAATGAGCAGTTCTTC
CASSVDLAGGNEQFF
>TRBD1|TRBV9|TRBJ2-7|-
TGTGCCAGCAGCTTGGCCAGGGGGCCCTACGAGCAGTACTTC
CASSLARGPYEQYF
>-|TRBV6-8|TRBJ1-1|-
TGTGCCAGCAGTTACGGCGCATCCCTTATGAACACTGAAGCTTTCTTT
CASSYGASLMNTEAFF
>-|TRBV15|TRBJ2-7|-
TGTGCCACCAGCAGAGAGTCTGGGGTAAGGTACGAGCAGTACTTC
CATSRESGVRYEQYF
>-|TRBV9|TRBJ1-2|-
TGTGCCAGCAGCGGACAGGCTTTAGGCTACACCTTC
CASSGQALGYTF